The 4 T cell receptor beta chains below all came from one sample that was sequenced in a study of OX40 agonist ivuxolimab in advanced cancers. Assay used: immunoSEQ multiplex PCR; TCRdb lists only in-frame clones, some missing. The table lists some 71,000 clones, roughly 85% of them singletons. Source: CD4+ or CD8+ T cells sorted from blood, taken in a trial of the OX40 agonist ivuxolimab. The receptors derive from an adult with an advanced solid tumor such as melanoma, head and neck, liver or kidney cancer.

This clone was recorded once. V and J are TRBV4-2 and TRBJ1-2; no clear D. Germline V gene sequence: CDR1 LGHNA, CDR2 YNFKEQ. This CDR3 has 12 amino acids. V was cut by 0 bases and J by 12 bases, with 11 bases left in between. CDR3 sequence: CASSQDNGYHTF. DNA for the CDR3: TGTGCCAGCAGCCAAGATAATGGTTATCACACCTTC.

The rearrangement uses TRBV9 and TRBJ2-1, with 9 bases matching TRBD1. J was trimmed by 2 bases and V by 3 bases; bases with no gene match: 3. Germline-derived CDR1 and CDR2 are SGDLS and YYNGEE. This CDR3 has 15 amino acids. In DNA, the CDR3 is TGTGCCAGCAGCGACCGGGACAGGGCCTACAATGAGCAGTTCTTC. As protein: CASSDRDRAYNEQFF.

The chain recombines TRBV7-2 with TRBJ1-1; weak D call: TRBD1 (5 bases). V was shortened by 3 bases and J by 5 bases, with 10 bases between the two germline ends. The CDR3 is 13 amino acids. Germline V CDR1 and CDR2: SGHTA, FQGNSA. The CDR3 nucleotides are TGTGCCAGCAGCTTTTCACAGGTGACTGAAGCTTTCTTT. Translated: CASSFSQVTEAFF.

The chain joins TRBV7-2 to TRBJ2-3; D perhaps matches TRBD2 (5 bases). Trimming cost V 3 bases and J 3 bases, with 13 bases left between them. This CDR3 has 15 amino acids. Germline V CDR1 and CDR2: SGHTA, FQGNSA. In nucleotides, the CDR3 is TGTGCCAGCAGCTTCTTTCGAACGGGGACAGATACGCAGTATTTT. Protein product: CASSFFRTGTDTQYF.